These 2 T cell receptor beta chains were all obtained from the same sample, sequenced in a study of post-analysis software for immune sequencing data. Study results and caveats: A few TRBV segments were significantly more frequent in patients than in controls. TRBV5-6, TRBV5-1 and TRBV20-1 were among these segments.

Their antigens remain unidentified. Built from TCR beta cDNA, the libraries had unique molecular identifiers in them. TCRdb reprocessed the PCR reads with MiXCR, giving one entry per CDR3 protein. The profile shows roughly 670,000 distinct CDR3 sequences, approximately 59% of them singletons. Source material: blood. The receptors here all came from a girl aged 2 to 10 with multiple sclerosis.

This clonotype came up a few times. One junction end disagrees with the germline gene, perhaps due to a read error. This chain connects TRBV6-2 or TRBV6-3 to TRBJ1-2, with a tentative D call TRBD1 (5 bases). This CDR3 contains 11 residues. From germline, CDR1 is MNHEY and CDR2 SVGEGT. CDR3 bases: TGTGCCAGCAGGAGGGACTACGGCTACACCTTC. It codes for CASRRDYGYTF.

The CDR3 here is CSARETKPYGYTF. The CDR3 DNA follows: TGCAGTGCTAGAGAAACAAAGCCCTATGGCTACACCTTC. The chain couples TRBV20-1 to TRBJ1-2; D is unresolved. Per the germline V gene, CDR1 is DFQATT and CDR2 is SNEGSKA (reference sequence). The length of the CDR3 is 13 residues. The V end was cut by 0 bases, the J end by 4 bases, with 9 bases between.